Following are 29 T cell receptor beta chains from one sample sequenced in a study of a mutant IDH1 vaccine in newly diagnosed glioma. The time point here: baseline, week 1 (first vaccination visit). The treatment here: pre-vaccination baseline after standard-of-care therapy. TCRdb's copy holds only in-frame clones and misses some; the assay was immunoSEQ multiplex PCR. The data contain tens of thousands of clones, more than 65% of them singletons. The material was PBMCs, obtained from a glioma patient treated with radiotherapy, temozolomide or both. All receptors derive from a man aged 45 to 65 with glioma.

This chain's CDR3 is CASSLGQQYNEQFF. CDR3 DNA: TGTGCCAGCAGCTTGGGACAGCAGTACAATGAGCAGTTCTTC. This chain joins TRBV5-6 and TRBJ2-1, with D perhaps matching TRBD1 (5 bases). From germline, CDR1 is SGHDT and CDR2 YYEEEE. The CDR3 spans 14 residues. Trimming shortened V by 0 bases and J by 4 bases, and 8 bases separated the two germline ends. The full variable domain, with the rest looked up from reference TRBV5-6 and TRBJ2-1, is DAGVTQSPTHLIKTRGQQVTLRCSPKSGHDTVSWYQQALGQGPQFIFQYYEEEERQRGNFPDRFSGHQFPNYSSELNVNALLLGDSALYLCASSLGQQYNEQFFGPGTRLTVL.

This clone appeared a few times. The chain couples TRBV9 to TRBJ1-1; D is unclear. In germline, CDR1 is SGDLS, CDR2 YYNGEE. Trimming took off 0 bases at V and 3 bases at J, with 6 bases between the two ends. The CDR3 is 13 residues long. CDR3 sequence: CASSVEEYTEAFF. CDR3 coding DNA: TGTGCCAGCAGCGTAGAGGAGTACACTGAAGCTTTCTTT. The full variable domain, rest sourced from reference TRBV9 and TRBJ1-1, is DSGVTQTPKHLITATGQRVTLRCSPRSGDLSVYWYQQSLDQGLQFLIQYYNGEERAKGNILERFSAQQFPDLHSELNLSSLELGDSALYFCASSVEEYTEAFFGQGTRLTVV.

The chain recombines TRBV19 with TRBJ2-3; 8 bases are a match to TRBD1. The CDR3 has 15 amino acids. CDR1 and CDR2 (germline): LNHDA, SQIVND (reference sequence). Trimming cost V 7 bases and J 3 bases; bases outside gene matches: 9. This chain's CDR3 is CASTSGGAWTDTQYF. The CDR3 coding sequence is TGTGCCAGTACCTCAGGGGGCGCATGGACAGATACGCAGTATTTT.

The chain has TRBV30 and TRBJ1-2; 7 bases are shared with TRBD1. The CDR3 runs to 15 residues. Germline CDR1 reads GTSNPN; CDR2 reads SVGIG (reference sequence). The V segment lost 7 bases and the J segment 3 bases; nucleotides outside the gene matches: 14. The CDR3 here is CASLDTGDGYYGYTF. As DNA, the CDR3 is TGTGCCTCCCTTGATACAGGGGACGGGTACTATGGCTACACCTTC.

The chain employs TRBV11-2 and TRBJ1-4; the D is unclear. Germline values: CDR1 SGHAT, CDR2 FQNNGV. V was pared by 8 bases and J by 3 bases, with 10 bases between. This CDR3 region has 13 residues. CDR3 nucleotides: TGTGCCAGCGGTTTCAGGTCTAATGAAAAACTGTTTTTT. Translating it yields CASGFRSNEKLFF.

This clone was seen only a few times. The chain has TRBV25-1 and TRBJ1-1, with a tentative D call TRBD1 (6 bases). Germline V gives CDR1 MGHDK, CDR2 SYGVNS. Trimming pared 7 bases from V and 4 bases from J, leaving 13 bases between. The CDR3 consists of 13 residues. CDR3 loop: CASKAGGGTEAFF. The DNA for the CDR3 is TGTGCCAGCAAAGCGGGAGGGGGCACTGAAGCTTTCTTT. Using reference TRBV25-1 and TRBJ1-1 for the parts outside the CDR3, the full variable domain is EADIYQTPRYLVIGTGKKITLECSQTMGHDKMYWYQQDPGMELHLIHYSYGVNSTEKGDLSSESTVSRIRTEHFPLTLESARPSHTSQYLCASKAGGGTEAFFGQGTRLTVV.

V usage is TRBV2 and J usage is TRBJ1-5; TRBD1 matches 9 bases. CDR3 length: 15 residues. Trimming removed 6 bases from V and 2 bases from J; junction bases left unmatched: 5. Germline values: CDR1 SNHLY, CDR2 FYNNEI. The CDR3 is CASREQGAGNQPQHF. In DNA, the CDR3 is TGTGCCAGCAGAGAACAGGGGGCTGGCAATCAGCCCCAGCATTTT.

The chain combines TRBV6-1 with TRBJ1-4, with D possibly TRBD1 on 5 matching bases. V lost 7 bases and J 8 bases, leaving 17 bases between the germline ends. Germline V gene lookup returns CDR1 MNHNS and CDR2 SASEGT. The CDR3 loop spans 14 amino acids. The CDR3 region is CASTGGEPGEKLFF. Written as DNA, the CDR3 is TGTGCCAGCACCGGGGGGGAACCTGGGGAAAAACTGTTTTTT.

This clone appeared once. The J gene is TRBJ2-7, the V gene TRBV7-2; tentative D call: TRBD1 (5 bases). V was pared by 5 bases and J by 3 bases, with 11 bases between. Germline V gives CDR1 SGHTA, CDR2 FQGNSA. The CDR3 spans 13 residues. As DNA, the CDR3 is TGTGCCAGCAGCCCCGGTCAGGGCTACGAGCAGTACTTC. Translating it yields CASSPGQGYEQYF.

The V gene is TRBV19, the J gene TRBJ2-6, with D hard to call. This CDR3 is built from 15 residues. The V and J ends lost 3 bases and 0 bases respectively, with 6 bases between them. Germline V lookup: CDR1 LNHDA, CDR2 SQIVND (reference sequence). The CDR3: CASSIGFSGANVLTF. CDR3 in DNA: TGTGCCAGTAGTATTGGGTTCTCTGGGGCCAACGTCCTGACTTTC.

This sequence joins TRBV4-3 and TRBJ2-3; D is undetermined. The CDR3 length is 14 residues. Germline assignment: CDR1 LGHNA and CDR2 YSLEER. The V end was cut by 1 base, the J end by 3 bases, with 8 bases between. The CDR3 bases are TGCGCCAGCAGCCAAGCCGCCCAGACAGATACGCAGTATTTT. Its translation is CASSQAAQTDTQYF.

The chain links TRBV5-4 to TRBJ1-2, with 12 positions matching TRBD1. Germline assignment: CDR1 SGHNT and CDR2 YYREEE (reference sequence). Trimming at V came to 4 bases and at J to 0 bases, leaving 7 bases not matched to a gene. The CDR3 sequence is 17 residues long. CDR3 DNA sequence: TGTGCCAGCAGCATGGGACAGGGGGCCAGCCCTAACTATGGCTACACCTTC. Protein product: CASSMGQGASPNYGYTF.

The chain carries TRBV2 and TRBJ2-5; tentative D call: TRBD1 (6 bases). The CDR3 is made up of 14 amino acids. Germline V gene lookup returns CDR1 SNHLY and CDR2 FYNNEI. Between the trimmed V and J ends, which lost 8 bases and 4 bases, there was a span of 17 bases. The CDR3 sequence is CASGPQGRGETQYF. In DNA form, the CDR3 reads TGTGCCAGCGGCCCACAGGGACGAGGAGAGACCCAGTACTTC.

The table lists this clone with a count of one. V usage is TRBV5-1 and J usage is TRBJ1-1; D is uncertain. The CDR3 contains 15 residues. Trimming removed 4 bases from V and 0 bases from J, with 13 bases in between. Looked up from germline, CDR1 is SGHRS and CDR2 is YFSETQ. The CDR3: CASSLWSDMNTEAFF. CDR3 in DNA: TGCGCCAGCAGCCTATGGTCGGATATGAACACTGAAGCTTTCTTT.

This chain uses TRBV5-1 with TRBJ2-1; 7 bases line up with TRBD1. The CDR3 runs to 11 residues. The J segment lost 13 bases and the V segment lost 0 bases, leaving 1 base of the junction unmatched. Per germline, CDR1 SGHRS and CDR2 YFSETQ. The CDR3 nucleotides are TGCGCCAGCAGCTTGGGGACAGGTCAGTTCTTC. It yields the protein CASSLGTGQFF.

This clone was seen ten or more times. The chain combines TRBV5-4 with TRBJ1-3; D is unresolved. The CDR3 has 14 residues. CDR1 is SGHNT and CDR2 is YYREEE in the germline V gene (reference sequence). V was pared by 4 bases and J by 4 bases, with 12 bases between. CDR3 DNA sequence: TGTGCCAGCAGCGTGGTGGGGTCCGGAAACACCATATATTTT. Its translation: CASSVVGSGNTIYF.

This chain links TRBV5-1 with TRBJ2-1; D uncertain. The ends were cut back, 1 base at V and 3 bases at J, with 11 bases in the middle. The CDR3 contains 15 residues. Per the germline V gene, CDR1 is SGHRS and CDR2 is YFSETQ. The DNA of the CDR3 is TGCGCCAGCAGCTTGACCGGGCTGAGCTACAATGAGCAGTTCTTC. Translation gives CASSLTGLSYNEQFF.

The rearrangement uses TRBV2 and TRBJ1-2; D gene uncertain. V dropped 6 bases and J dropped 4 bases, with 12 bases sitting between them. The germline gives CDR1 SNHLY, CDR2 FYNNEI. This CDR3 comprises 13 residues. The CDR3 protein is CASRPPVSYGYTF. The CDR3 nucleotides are TGTGCCAGCAGACCCCCAGTATCCTATGGCTACACCTTC.

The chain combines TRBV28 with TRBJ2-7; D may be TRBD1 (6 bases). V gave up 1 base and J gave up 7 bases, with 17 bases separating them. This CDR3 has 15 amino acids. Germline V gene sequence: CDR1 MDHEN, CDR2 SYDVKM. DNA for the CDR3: TGTGCCAGCAGTTTATTGTCTGAGGGGGAGCGGGAGCAGTACTTC. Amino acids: CASSLLSEGEREQYF.

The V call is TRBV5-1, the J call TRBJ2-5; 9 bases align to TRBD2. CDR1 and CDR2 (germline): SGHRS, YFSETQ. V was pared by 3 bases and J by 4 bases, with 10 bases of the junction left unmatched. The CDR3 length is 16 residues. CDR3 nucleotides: TGCGCCAGCAGCTCGGACGGCGGGGGGGCAGGAGAGACCCAGTACTTC. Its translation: CASSSDGGGAGETQYF.

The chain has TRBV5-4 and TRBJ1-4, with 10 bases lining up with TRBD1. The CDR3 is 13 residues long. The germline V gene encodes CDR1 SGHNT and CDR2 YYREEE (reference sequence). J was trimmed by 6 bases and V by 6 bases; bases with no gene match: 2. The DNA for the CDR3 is TGTGCCAGCACCGGGACAGGGGATGAAAAACTGTTTTTT. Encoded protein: CASTGTGDEKLFF.

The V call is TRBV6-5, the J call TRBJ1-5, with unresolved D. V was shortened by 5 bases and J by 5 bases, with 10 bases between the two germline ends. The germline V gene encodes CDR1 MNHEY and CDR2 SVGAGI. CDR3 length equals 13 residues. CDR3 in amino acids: CASSRARDQPQHF. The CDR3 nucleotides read TGTGCCAGCAGTCGAGCAAGGGATCAGCCCCAGCATTTT.

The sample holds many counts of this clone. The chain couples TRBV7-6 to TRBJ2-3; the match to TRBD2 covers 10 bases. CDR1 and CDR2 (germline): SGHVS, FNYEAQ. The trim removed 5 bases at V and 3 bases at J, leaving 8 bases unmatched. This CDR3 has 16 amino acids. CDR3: CASSRATSGVTDTQYF. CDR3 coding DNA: TGTGCCAGCAGCCGTGCCACTAGCGGGGTGACAGATACGCAGTATTTT. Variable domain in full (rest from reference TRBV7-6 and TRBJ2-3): GAGVSQSPRYKVTKRGQDVALRCDPISGHVSLYWYRQALGQGPEFLTYFNYEAQQDKSGLPNDRFSAERPEGSISTLTIQRTEQRDSAMYRCASSRATSGVTDTQYFGPGTRLTVL.

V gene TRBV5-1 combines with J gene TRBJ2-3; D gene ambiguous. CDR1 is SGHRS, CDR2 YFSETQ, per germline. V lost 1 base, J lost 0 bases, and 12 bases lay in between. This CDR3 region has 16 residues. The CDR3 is CASSLLAVRSTDTQYF. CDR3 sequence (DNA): TGCGCCAGCAGCTTGTTGGCGGTCCGTAGCACAGATACGCAGTATTTT.

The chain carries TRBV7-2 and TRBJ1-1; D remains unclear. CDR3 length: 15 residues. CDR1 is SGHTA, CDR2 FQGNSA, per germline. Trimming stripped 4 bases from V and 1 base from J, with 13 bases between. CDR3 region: CASSSPTSWNTEAFF. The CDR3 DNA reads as TGTGCCAGCAGCTCCCCCACCTCCTGGAACACTGAAGCTTTCTTT. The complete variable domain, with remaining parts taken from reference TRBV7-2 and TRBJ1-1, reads GAGVSQSPSNKVTEKGKDVELRCDPISGHTALYWYRQSLGQGLEFLIYFQGNSAPDKSGLPSDRFSAERTGGSVSTLTIQRTQQEDSAVYLCASSSPTSWNTEAFFGQGTRLTVV.

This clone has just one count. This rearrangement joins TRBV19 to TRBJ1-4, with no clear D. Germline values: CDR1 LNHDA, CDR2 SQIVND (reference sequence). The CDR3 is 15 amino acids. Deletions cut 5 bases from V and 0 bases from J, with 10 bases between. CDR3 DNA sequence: TGTGCCAGTAGTCCGCAGACTGCAACTAATGAAAAACTGTTTTTT. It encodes CASSPQTATNEKLFF.

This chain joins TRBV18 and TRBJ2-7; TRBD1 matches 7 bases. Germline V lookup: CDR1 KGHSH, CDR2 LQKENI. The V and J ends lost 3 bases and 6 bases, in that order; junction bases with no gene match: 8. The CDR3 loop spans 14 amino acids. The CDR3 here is CASSPGQATSEQYF. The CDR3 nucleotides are TGTGCCAGCTCACCCGGACAGGCGACAAGCGAGCAGTACTTC.

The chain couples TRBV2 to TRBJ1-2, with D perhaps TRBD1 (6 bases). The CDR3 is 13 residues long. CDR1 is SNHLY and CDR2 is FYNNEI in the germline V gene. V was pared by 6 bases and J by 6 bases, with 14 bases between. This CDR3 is CASRGTRIDGYTF. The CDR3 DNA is TGTGCCAGCAGGGGGACAAGGATCGATGGCTACACCTTC.

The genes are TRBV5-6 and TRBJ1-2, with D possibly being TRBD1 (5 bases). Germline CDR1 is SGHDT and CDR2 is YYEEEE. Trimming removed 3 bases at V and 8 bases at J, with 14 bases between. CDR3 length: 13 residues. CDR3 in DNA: TGTGCCAGCAGCTCAGGGACCCGTGGGGGCTACACCTTC. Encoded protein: CASSSGTRGGYTF.